This T cell receptor beta chain was observed in a study of blood T cell repertoires in COVID-19. This CDR3 comprises 16 residues. Method: immunoSEQ multiplex PCR; TCRdb's copy keeps in-frame clones and lacks some. The data contain approximately 300,000 clones, about 88% of them singletons. Sequencing was performed on peripheral blood. The chain combines TRBV12-2 with TRBJ1-1; the table calls TRBD1, which could not be checked here. TRBV12-2 is described as a pseudogene. The sequence came from a woman younger than 45 with COVID-19, enrolled during active disease. CDR3 nucleotides: TGTGCAAGTCGCATATACAGGGGGCATCGGGACACTGAAGCTTTCTTT. It encodes CASRIYRGHRDTEAFF.